This record concerns one T cell receptor (beta chain) sequence. Its antigen is not known. This sample stems from a study of cytomegalovirus exposure and HLA in healthy donors. Background on the study: Most genotyped donors, approximately 81% of about 430, had Caucasian-associated genetic ancestry. Broader study findings: TCR beta V segments were, for the most part, productive about 87% or about 30% of the time in an earlier analysis. Donors were assumed by presence/absence analyses to have roughly uniform sequencing depth. Later analysis placed DRB1 highest and HLA-C lowest in TCR association rates, which differed by HLA locus.

The CDR3 extends over 16 amino acids. The V gene's germline CDR1 is SGHTA and CDR2 FQGNSA. Trimming stripped 1 base from V and 2 bases from J, with 14 bases between. This PCR relied on a set of 60 Vbeta primers and 13 Jbeta primers. TCRdb's copy holds only in-frame clones and misses some; the assay was immunoSEQ multiplex PCR. The table lists 100,000 to 150,000 clones, approximately 87% of them singletons. This TCR was recovered from a man between 18 and 35 years old in good health and CMV-seropositive. This chain links TRBV7-2 with TRBJ2-5; weak D call: TRBD2 (6 bases). Sequenced material: PBMCs. The CDR3 coding sequence is TGTGCCAGCAGCTTAGTAGGAGGGATACAACAAGAGACCCAGTACTTC. It specifies CASSLVGGIQQETQYF.